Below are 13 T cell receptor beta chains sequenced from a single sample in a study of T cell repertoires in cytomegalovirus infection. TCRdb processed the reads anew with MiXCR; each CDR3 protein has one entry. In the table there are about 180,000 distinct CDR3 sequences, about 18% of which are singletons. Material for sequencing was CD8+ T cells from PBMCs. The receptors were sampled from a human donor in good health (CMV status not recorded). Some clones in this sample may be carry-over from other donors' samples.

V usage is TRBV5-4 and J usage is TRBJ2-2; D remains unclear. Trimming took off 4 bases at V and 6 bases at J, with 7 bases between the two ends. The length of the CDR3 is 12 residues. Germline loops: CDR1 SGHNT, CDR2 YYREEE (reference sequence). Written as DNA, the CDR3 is TGTGCCAGCAGCAATGGGGCCGGGGAGCTGTTTTTT. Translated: CASSNGAGELFF.

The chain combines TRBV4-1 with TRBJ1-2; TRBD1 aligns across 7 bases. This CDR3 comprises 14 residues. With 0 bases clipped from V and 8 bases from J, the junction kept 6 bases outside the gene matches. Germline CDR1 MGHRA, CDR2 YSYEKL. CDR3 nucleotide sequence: TGCGCCAGCAGCCAAGATTGGGAGGGGGCCGGCTACACCTTC. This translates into CASSQDWEGAGYTF.

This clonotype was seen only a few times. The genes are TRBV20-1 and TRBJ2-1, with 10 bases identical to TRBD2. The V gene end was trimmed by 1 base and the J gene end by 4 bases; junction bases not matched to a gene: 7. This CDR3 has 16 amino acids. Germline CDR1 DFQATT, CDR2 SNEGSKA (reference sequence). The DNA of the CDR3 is TGCAGTGCTAGAGTAACTAGCGGGGTGAAGTACAATGAGCAGTTCTTC. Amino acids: CSARVTSGVKYNEQFF.

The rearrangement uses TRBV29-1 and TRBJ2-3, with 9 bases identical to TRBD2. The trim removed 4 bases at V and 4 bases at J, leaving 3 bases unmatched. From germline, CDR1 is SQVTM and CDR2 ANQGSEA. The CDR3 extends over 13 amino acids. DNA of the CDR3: TGCAGCGTTGGGCGGGGGGGCGCAGATACGCAGTATTTT. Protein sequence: CSVGRGGADTQYF.

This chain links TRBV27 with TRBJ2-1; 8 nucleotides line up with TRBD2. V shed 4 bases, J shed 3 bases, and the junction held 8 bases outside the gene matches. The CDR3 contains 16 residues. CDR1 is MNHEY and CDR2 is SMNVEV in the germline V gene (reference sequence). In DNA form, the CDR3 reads TGTGCCAGCAGTTGGTTGGCGGGGGGCGTCTACAATGAGCAGTTCTTC. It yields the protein CASSWLAGGVYNEQFF.

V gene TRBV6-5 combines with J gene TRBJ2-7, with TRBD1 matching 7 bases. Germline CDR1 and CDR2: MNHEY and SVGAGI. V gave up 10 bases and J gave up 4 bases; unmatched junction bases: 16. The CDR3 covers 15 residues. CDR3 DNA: TGTGCCAAAACCCCGAAGTACAGGGGAAGGTACGAGCAGTACTTC. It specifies CAKTPKYRGRYEQYF.

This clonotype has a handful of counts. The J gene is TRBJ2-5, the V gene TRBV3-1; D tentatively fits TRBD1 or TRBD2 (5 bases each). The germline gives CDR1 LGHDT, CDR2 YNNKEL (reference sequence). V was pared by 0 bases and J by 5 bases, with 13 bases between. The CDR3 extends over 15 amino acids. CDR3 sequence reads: CASSQDLGDGETQYF. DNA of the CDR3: TGTGCCAGCAGCCAAGATTTGGGGGATGGCGAGACCCAGTACTTC.

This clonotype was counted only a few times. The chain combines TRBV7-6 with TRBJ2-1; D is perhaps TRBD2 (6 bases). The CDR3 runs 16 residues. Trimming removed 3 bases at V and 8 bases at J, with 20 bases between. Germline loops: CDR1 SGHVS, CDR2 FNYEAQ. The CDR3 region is CASSFRPGEQSDEQFF. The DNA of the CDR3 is TGTGCCAGCAGCTTTCGCCCGGGAGAGCAGTCGGATGAGCAGTTCTTC.

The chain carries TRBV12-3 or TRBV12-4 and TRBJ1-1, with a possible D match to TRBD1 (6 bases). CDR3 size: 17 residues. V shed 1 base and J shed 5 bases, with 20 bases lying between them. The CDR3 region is CASSLGYREGERTEAFF. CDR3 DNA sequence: TGTGCCAGCAGTTTAGGATACAGGGAGGGGGAGAGGACTGAAGCTTTCTTT.

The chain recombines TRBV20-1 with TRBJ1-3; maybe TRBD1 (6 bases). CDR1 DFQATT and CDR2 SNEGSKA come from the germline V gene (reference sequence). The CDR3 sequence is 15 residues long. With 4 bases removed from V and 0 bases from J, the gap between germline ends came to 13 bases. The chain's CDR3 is CSATFDRSSGNTIYF. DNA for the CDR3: TGCAGTGCTACCTTTGACAGGAGCTCTGGAAACACCATATATTTT.

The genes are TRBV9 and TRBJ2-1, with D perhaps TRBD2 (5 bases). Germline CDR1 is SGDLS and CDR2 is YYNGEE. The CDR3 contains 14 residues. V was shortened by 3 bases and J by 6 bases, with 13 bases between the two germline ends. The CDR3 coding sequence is TGTGCCAGCAGCGCGATACTAGGTTTCAATGAGCAGTTCTTC. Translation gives CASSAILGFNEQFF.

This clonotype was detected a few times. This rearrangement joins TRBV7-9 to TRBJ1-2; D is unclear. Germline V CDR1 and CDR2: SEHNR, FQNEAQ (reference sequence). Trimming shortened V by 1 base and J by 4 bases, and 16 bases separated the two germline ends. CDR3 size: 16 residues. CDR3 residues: CASSLGDPSKTYGYTF. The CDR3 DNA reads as TGTGCCAGCAGCTTAGGAGATCCTTCAAAAACCTATGGCTACACCTTC.

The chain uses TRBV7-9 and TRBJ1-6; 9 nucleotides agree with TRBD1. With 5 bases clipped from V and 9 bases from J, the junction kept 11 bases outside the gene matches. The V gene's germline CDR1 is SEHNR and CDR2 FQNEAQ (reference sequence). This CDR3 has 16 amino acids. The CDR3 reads CASSDPWTGVSSPLHF. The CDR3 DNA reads TGTGCCAGCAGCGACCCATGGACAGGGGTTTCTTCACCCCTCCACTTT.